Below, 21 T cell receptor beta chains from the same sample are listed, as sequenced in a study of CD8+CD57+ T cells in acquired aplastic anemia. All sequencing subjects had displayed CD8+CD57+ cell expansion on flow cytometry. CDR3 and TCR beta VDJ profiling relied on genomic DNA as the template. TCRdb re-analysed the reads in MiXCR, keeping a single row per CDR3 protein. The table shows around 200,000 distinct CDR3 sequences, with 40% to 60% occurring only once. The sequenced material came from sorted CD4+, CD8+, or CD8+CD57+ T cells (not recorded which) from PBMCs. These receptors originate from a human donor with aplastic anemia.

This clonotype was detected ten times or more. V and J are TRBV6-5 and TRBJ1-6, with TRBD1 identical over 7 bases. The CDR3 loop spans 16 amino acids. Looked up from germline, CDR1 is MNHEY and CDR2 is SVGAGI. Trimming at V came to 2 bases and at J to 4 bases, leaving 5 bases not matched to a gene. The CDR3 DNA is TGTGCCAGCAGTTACAGGGGGCGAAAATATAATTCACCCCTCCACTTT. It translates to CASSYRGRKYNSPLHF.

This clonotype has a count of ten or more. The chain links TRBV28 to TRBJ2-7, with a tentative D call TRBD2 (5 bases). CDR3 length: 16 residues. In germline, CDR1 is MDHEN, CDR2 SYDVKM. Trimming shortened V by 6 bases and J by 2 bases, and 20 bases separated the two germline ends. The CDR3 sequence: CASSPGGLQAAYEQYF. The DNA of the CDR3 is TGTGCCAGCAGCCCTGGAGGCCTTCAAGCCGCCTACGAGCAGTACTTC.

This rearrangement joins TRBV2 to TRBJ1-6; tentative D call: TRBD1 (5 bases). Germline V gene data show CDR1 as SNHLY and CDR2 as FYNNEI. Trimming cost V 5 bases and J 7 bases, with 12 bases left between them. The CDR3 runs to 14 residues. The CDR3 sequence is CASSRQKQNSPLHF. The CDR3 region has the DNA TGTGCCAGCAGTCGACAGAAACAGAATTCACCCCTCCACTTT.

This clonotype showed up just a few times. The genes are TRBV2 and TRBJ1-2, with D possibly TRBD1 on 6 matching bases. This CDR3 comprises 14 residues. The ends were cut back, 6 bases at V and 7 bases at J, with 18 bases in the middle. Germline CDR1 SNHLY, CDR2 FYNNEI. CDR3 sequence reads: CASSSQGPGGGYTF. The CDR3 DNA reads as TGTGCCAGCAGCAGTCAGGGGCCGGGGGGTGGCTACACCTTC.

The rearrangement uses TRBV19 and TRBJ1-2; D not certain. The germline CDR1 and CDR2 sequences are LNHDA and SQIVND (reference sequence). The CDR3 covers 12 residues. The germline V and J ends were trimmed by 3 bases and 8 bases, with 10 bases remaining between them. DNA of the CDR3: TGTGCCAGTAGTATCCGTCCGGCGGGCTACACCTTC. Protein: CASSIRPAGYTF.

This clonotype was seen at least ten times. J is TRBJ1-4 and V is TRBV7-6; maybe TRBD1 (6 bases). This CDR3 comprises 14 residues. Trimming took 3 bases from V and 7 from J, leaving 12 bases between them. Germline loops: CDR1 SGHVS, CDR2 FNYEAQ. The CDR3: CASSLNRESEKLFF. The CDR3, as DNA: TGTGCCAGCAGCTTGAACAGGGAAAGTGAAAAACTGTTTTTT.

In its sample, this clonotype was seen once. The chain has TRBV24-1 and TRBJ2-6; 9 bases align to TRBD1. The CDR3 sequence is 18 residues long. Per the germline V gene, CDR1 is KGHDR and CDR2 is SFDVKD. Trimming removed 4 bases from V and 0 bases from J; junction bases left unmatched: 6. The CDR3 DNA reads TGTGCCACCAGTGAAACTGGGACAGGGATCTCTGGGGCCAACGTCCTGACTTTC. Translating it yields CATSETGTGISGANVLTF.

The sample holds many counts of this clonotype. A read error may account for a junction end that differs from germline. The chain couples TRBV5-6 to TRBJ1-4, with D possibly matching TRBD1 (5 bases). CDR3 length: 16 amino acids. Germline CDR1 SGHDT, CDR2 YYEEEE. This CDR3 is CASSLGTGATNEKLFF. The CDR3, as DNA: TGTGCCAGCAGTTTGGGCACCGGGGCGACTAATGAAAAACTGTTTTTT.

The genes are TRBV15 and TRBJ1-2; 8 positions match TRBD1. J gave up 3 bases and V 4 bases, and 10 bases lay outside the gene matches. Germline assignment: CDR1 LNHNV and CDR2 YYDKDF (reference sequence). CDR3 length: 16 amino acids. The CDR3 sequence is CATSKSRGQGDYGYTF. In nucleotides, the CDR3 is TGTGCCACCAGCAAATCCAGGGGGCAGGGGGACTATGGCTACACCTTC.

This clonotype was seen at least ten times. The chain recombines TRBV6-5 with TRBJ2-7, with D possibly being TRBD2 (5 bases). Between the trimmed V and J ends, which lost 6 bases and 2 bases, there was a span of 14 bases. Germline assignment: CDR1 MNHEY and CDR2 SVGAGI. This CDR3 comprises 14 residues. The CDR3, as DNA: TGTGCCAGCAGCCTCAAGGGAGTGACCTACGAGCAGTACTTC. The encoded protein is CASSLKGVTYEQYF.

In this sample, this clonotype turned up a few times. The chain carries TRBV3-1 and TRBJ2-1; D not resolved. Trimming pared 4 bases from V and 12 bases from J, leaving 16 bases between. CDR3 length: 13 residues. Germline lookup yields CDR1 LGHDT and CDR2 YNNKEL (reference sequence). The CDR3 protein is CASSPRVGAGQFF. CDR3 DNA sequence: TGTGCCAGCAGCCCTAGGGTAGGAGCAGGGCAGTTCTTC.

The chain recombines TRBV9 with TRBJ1-1, with 7 nucleotides matching TRBD1. The junction had 5 bases not matched to a gene; V was cut back by 3 bases and J by 0 bases. The CDR3 runs 15 residues. Per the germline V gene, CDR1 is SGDLS and CDR2 is YYNGEE. The CDR3 coding sequence is TGTGCCAGCAGCGCGCAGGGGGTGCTGAACACTGAAGCTTTCTTT. Amino acid sequence: CASSAQGVLNTEAFF.

This clonotype was seen a few times. The CDR3 is CAWSLGGYEQYF. The CDR3 nucleotides are TGTGCCTGGAGTCTGGGGGGCTACGAGCAGTACTTC. The chain recombines TRBV30 with TRBJ2-7; D possibly corresponds to TRBD2 (6 bases). The germline CDR1 and CDR2 sequences are GTSNPN and SVGIG (reference sequence). Trimming took 2 bases from V and 3 from J, leaving 8 bases between them. This CDR3 contains 12 residues.

The genes are TRBV6-2 or TRBV6-3 and TRBJ1-5; 7 bases align to TRBD1. V trimming: 5 bases; J trimming: 4 bases; junction bases outside the gene matches: 8. The CDR3 is made up of 15 amino acids. In germline, CDR1 is MNHEY, CDR2 SVGEGT. The CDR3 nucleotides read TGTGCCAGCAGTATGACAGGGTATGGTAATCAGCCCCAGCATTTT. Protein sequence: CASSMTGYGNQPQHF.

This clonotype was detected many times. The rearrangement uses TRBV24-1 and TRBJ1-5; the match to TRBD1 covers 11 bases. The CDR3 covers 20 residues. Germline V gene lookup returns CDR1 KGHDR and CDR2 SFDVKD. V lost 4 bases, J lost 2 bases, and 15 bases stayed unmatched. Here the CDR3 DNA reads TGTGCCACCAGTGAGTCCTGGGGGGACAGGGGGGCATTTGGCAATCAGCCCCAGCATTTT. Translation: CATSESWGDRGAFGNQPQHF.

This clonotype was detected many times. The chain carries TRBV5-1 and TRBJ2-5; no firm D call. Germline CDR1 SGHRS, CDR2 YFSETQ. V lost 3 bases and J lost 2, with 14 bases in between. This CDR3 spans 15 amino acids. The CDR3 here is CASSSYIGQQETQYF. The DNA of the CDR3 is TGCGCCAGCAGCTCCTACATCGGTCAACAAGAGACCCAGTACTTC.

This clonotype has more than one count but fewer than ten. In DNA, the CDR3 is TGTGCCAGCAGCCTAGGGTGGTTAGGAAGCTCTGGGGCCAACGTCCTGACTTTC. Protein product: CASSLGWLGSSGANVLTF. This chain connects TRBV28 to TRBJ2-6; D not resolved. Germline lookup yields CDR1 MDHEN and CDR2 SYDVKM. The CDR3 length is 18 residues. Deletions cut 6 bases from V and 0 bases from J, with 18 bases between.

This clonotype was seen ten or more times. The chain links TRBV10-3 to TRBJ2-1, with 10 bases aligning to TRBD2. This CDR3 has 15 amino acids. From germline, CDR1 is ENHRY and CDR2 SYGVKD. Trimming at V came to 4 bases and at J to 4 bases, leaving 4 bases not matched to a gene. This CDR3 is CAISAGTSDYNEQFF. In DNA, the CDR3 is TGTGCCATCAGTGCCGGGACTAGCGATTACAATGAGCAGTTCTTC.

The CDR3 bases are TGTGCCAGCAGCTTAGGAGGGAGGTCCTACGAGCAGTACTTC. It is translated as CASSLGGRSYEQYF. The rearrangement links TRBV7-2 to TRBJ2-7, with a tentative D call TRBD2 (6 bases). This CDR3 has 14 residues. The V gene lost 1 base and the J gene lost 1 base, with 8 bases spanning the gap. Per the germline V gene, CDR1 is SGHTA and CDR2 is FQGNSA. Full variable domain (missing parts from reference TRBV7-2 and TRBJ2-7): GAGVSQSPSNKVTEKGKDVELRCDPISGHTALYWYRQSLGQGLEFLIYFQGNSAPDKSGLPSDRFSAERTGGSVSTLTIQRTQQEDSAVYLCASSLGGRSYEQYFGPGTRLTVT.

This clonotype came up once. The chain carries TRBV29-1 and TRBJ1-2; tentative D call: TRBD1 (5 bases). Germline lookup yields CDR1 SQVTM and CDR2 ANQGSEA. V was trimmed by 6 bases and J by 8 bases, leaving 16 bases between them. The CDR3 consists of 12 residues. CDR3 bases: TGCAGCGTGGGGGGGGGACGATGGGGCTACACCTTC. It translates to CSVGGGRWGYTF.

The rearrangement joins TRBV12-3 or TRBV12-4 to TRBJ1-1; tentatively, D is TRBD1 (5 bases). The CDR3 is 13 residues long. V was pared by 6 bases and J by 11 bases, with 19 bases between. The CDR3 sequence is CASSQLRGPGAFF. DNA for the CDR3: TGTGCCAGCAGCCAACTACGGGGCCCGGGCGCTTTCTTT.